Detailed here is one T cell receptor beta chain. Its antigen is still unknown. TCRdb reprocessed the 5' RACE reads via MiXCR and lists one record per CDR3 protein. The sample includes around 680,000 distinct CDR3 sequences, 8% to 9% of them seen just once. V was clipped by 1 base and J by 6 bases, with 13 bases between them. This CDR3 has 14 amino acids. This sample was included in a study of identical twins. Study-wide findings and caveats: Where out-of-frame alpha sequences were twin-shared, they showed excess low generation probability. For zero-insertion analyses, partial confounding could come from invariant MAIT and iNKT cells.

The same sample was also used in a study of yellow fever vaccine responses in identical twins.

The chain has TRBV12-3 or TRBV12-4 and TRBJ2-7, with D possibly TRBD1 on 5 matching bases. Sequencing was carried out using PBMCs. The receptor was derived from a woman in her late teens or twenties in good health. This chain's CDR3 is CASSLGAGYLEQYF. For the CDR3, the DNA is TGTGCCAGCAGTTTAGGAGCAGGGTATCTCGAGCAGTACTTC.